One and the same sample provided the 28 T cell receptor beta chains below, sequenced in a study of blood T cells in healthy people across ages. For the second PCR, which ran for roughly 6 to 11 cycles, a sample-barcoded 5' primer and a J-beta primer mix were used. MiXCR was run by TCRdb on the 5' RACE reads, yielding one entry per CDR3 protein. The sample includes hundreds of thousands of distinct CDR3 sequences, about 52% of them seen just once. The sequencing input was blood. The receptors derive from a woman aged 55-69 years in good health.

The rearrangement links TRBV20-1 to TRBJ2-1, with TRBD2 matching over 7 bases. The ends lost 5 bases at V and 0 bases at J; junction bases unmatched: 7. This CDR3 is built from 15 residues. Germline V gene lookup returns CDR1 DFQATT and CDR2 SNEGSKA (reference sequence). CDR3 DNA sequence: TGCAGTGCTTTCGAACGGGGGGACTCCTACAATGAGCAGTTCTTC. Translation gives CSAFERGDSYNEQFF.

Comment on this clonotype: Possible read error: a much larger clone is one base away. In this CDR3 the conserved last residue, phenylalanine or tryptophan, is missing, so a read error is likely. The V gene is TRBV20-1, the J gene TRBJ2-1; D possibly matches TRBD1 or TRBD2 (5 bases each). The CDR3 is 13 amino acids. V lost 3 bases to trimming and J lost 8 bases, with 14 bases between them. Germline CDR1 DFQATT, CDR2 SNEGSKA (reference sequence). CDR3: CSASFGGIDEQFL. The CDR3, as DNA: TGCAGTGCTAGTTTTGGGGGTATCGATGAGCAGTTCTTA.

The genes are TRBV7-2 and TRBJ2-3; 14 bases line up with TRBD2. The CDR3 has 16 amino acids. Germline CDR1 is SGHTA and CDR2 is FQGNSA. The V gene end was trimmed by 6 bases and the J gene end by 5 bases; junction bases not matched to a gene: 7. The CDR3 DNA sequence: TGTGCCAGCAGTCGCGGGACTAGCGGGAGAGGAGATACGCAGTATTTT. It encodes CASSRGTSGRGDTQYF. The entire variable domain, with the rest obtained from reference TRBV7-2 and TRBJ2-3, is as follows: GAGVSQSPSNKVTEKGKDVELRCDPISGHTALYWYRQSLGQGLEFLIYFQGNSAPDKSGLPSDRFSAERTGGSVSTLTIQRTQQEDSAVYLCASSRGTSGRGDTQYFGPGTRLTVL.

A single count supports this clonotype. The chain has TRBV27 and TRBJ2-5; TRBD2 aligns across 9 bases. Germline V gene lookup returns CDR1 MNHEY and CDR2 SMNVEV (reference sequence). The CDR3 contains 16 residues. V was pared by 5 bases and J by 1 base, with 8 bases of the junction left unmatched. CDR3 DNA sequence: TGTGCCAGCAGTCCCAGACTAGCGGTACTCCAAGAGACCCAGTACTTC. It yields the protein CASSPRLAVLQETQYF.

The V gene is TRBV20-1, the J gene TRBJ2-1; 10 bases agree with TRBD2. The J call is doubtful: the DNA matches TRBJ2-7 better. CDR3 length: 16 residues. Germline V gives CDR1 DFQATT, CDR2 SNEGSKA (reference sequence). CDR3 in amino acids: CSARDPVAGGYNEQYF. The CDR3 region has the DNA TGCAGTGCTAGAGATCCGGTAGCGGGAGGCTACAATGAGCAGTACTTC.

CDR3 nucleotide sequence: TGCGCCAGCAGCTTGGGGCCTACCGGGAATGAGCAGTTCTTC. Residues: CASSLGPTGNEQFF. This chain links TRBV5-1 with TRBJ2-1; D is unclear. The CDR3 covers 14 residues. In germline, CDR1 is SGHRS, CDR2 YFSETQ. The ends were cut back, 0 bases at V and 7 bases at J, with 11 bases in the middle.

As regards this clonotype: The junction differs from germline at one of its ends, possibly a read error. V gene TRBV3-1 combines with J gene TRBJ2-4, with D possibly TRBD2 on 6 matching bases. The J call may be incorrect, as the DNA end agrees better with TRBJ2-7. This CDR3 region has 15 residues. In germline, CDR1 is LGHDT, CDR2 YNNKEL (reference sequence). The CDR3 sequence is CASSLASDPSSEQYF. Written as DNA, the CDR3 is TGTGCCAGCAGCCTTGCTAGCGATCCCTCCTCCGAGCAGTACTTC.

J is TRBJ2-7 and V is TRBV20-1; D perhaps matches TRBD2 (6 bases). The CDR3 spans 14 residues. The V gene's germline CDR1 is DFQATT and CDR2 SNEGSKA (reference sequence). Trimming removed 3 bases from V and 2 bases from J, with 14 bases in between. CDR3 coding DNA: TGCAGTGCTAGTGCGGGGCCCTTAGCCTACGAGCAGTACTTC. Encoded protein: CSASAGPLAYEQYF.

V gene TRBV20-1 combines with J gene TRBJ1-3; D call uncertain. CDR3 size: 12 residues. The germline gives CDR1 DFQATT, CDR2 SNEGSKA (reference sequence). Trimming stripped 6 bases from V and 0 bases from J, with 6 bases between. The CDR3 region has the DNA TGCAGTGCGCACGGCTCTGGAAACACCATATATTTT. Amino acids: CSAHGSGNTIYF.

This clonotype was detected a few times. This rearrangement joins TRBV5-1 to TRBJ2-5, with D unclear. Germline V lookup: CDR1 SGHRS, CDR2 YFSETQ. The CDR3 is 15 amino acids. The V and J ends lost 2 bases and 1 base respectively, with 12 bases between them. The CDR3 DNA is TGCGCCAGCAGCTTTGGTCCTAACAGCCAAGAGACCCAGTACTTC. This translates into CASSFGPNSQETQYF.

V usage is TRBV7-2 and J usage is TRBJ1-2; D may be TRBD1 (6 bases). The V gene's germline CDR1 is SGHTA and CDR2 FQGNSA. V was pared by 5 bases and J by 1 base, with 14 bases between. The CDR3 contains 15 residues. The CDR3 loop reads CASSTSRQVNYGYTF. The CDR3 nucleotides are TGTGCCAGCAGCACGTCCAGACAGGTTAACTATGGCTACACCTTC.

This clonotype appeared a few times. This sequence joins TRBV5-1 and TRBJ2-7, with 11 positions matching TRBD2. CDR1 SGHRS and CDR2 YFSETQ come from the germline V gene. V lost 0 bases and J lost 5; bases outside the gene matches: 4. This CDR3 contains 15 residues. The CDR3 coding sequence is TGCGCCAGCAGCTTGGTACTAGCGGGAGACGACGAGCAGTACTTC. This translates into CASSLVLAGDDEQYF.

The rearrangement links TRBV7-8 to TRBJ2-7; no definite D call. CDR1 and CDR2 (germline): SGHVS, FQNEAQ. Trimming removed 5 bases from V and 5 bases from J, with 19 bases in between. The CDR3 totals 15 residues. The CDR3: CASSRQRTTYHEQYF. In DNA form, the CDR3 reads TGTGCCAGCAGCCGCCAACGCACAACATATCACGAGCAGTACTTC.

The chain is built from TRBV28 and TRBJ2-7; a possible D gene is TRBD2 (5 bases). From germline, CDR1 is MDHEN and CDR2 SYDVKM. This CDR3 has 17 residues. Trimming pared 7 bases from V and 3 bases from J, leaving 25 bases between. The DNA of the CDR3 is TGTGCCAGCACCGACCTAACCTGGACCAGCGGAAACTACGAGCAGTACTTC. Protein sequence: CASTDLTWTSGNYEQYF.

CDR3: CAISRGAQPQHF. The CDR3 region has the DNA TGTGCCATCAGTCGGGGGGCCCAGCCCCAGCATTTT. V is TRBV10-3 and J is TRBJ1-5; D possibly corresponds to TRBD1 (6 bases). The CDR3 spans 12 residues. Per germline, CDR1 ENHRY and CDR2 SYGVKD. Trimming pared 5 bases from V and 7 bases from J, leaving 9 bases between.

The CDR3 sequence: CASSPGQDYFGTQYF. Here the CDR3 DNA reads TGTGCCAGCAGTCCGGGACAGGACTATTTTGGGACCCAGTACTTC. The V call is TRBV6-2 or TRBV6-3, the J call TRBJ2-7; 8 nucleotides align to TRBD1. The assigned J gene may be wrong: the sequence end matches TRBJ2-5 better. The CDR3 runs 15 residues. CDR1 is MNHEY and CDR2 is SVGEGT in the germline V gene.

This chain joins TRBV5-1 and TRBJ2-7; D not certain. Trimming removed 3 bases from V and 1 base from J, with 5 bases in between. The CDR3 covers 12 residues. Germline V gene sequence: CDR1 SGHRS, CDR2 YFSETQ. The CDR3 spells CASSSKSYEQYF. The CDR3 region has the DNA TGCGCCAGCAGCTCTAAATCCTACGAGCAGTACTTC.

This rearrangement joins TRBV28 to TRBJ2-4; the D call may be TRBD1 or TRBD2 (7 bases each). V gave up 8 bases and J gave up 9 bases, with 14 bases separating them. This CDR3 is 12 amino acids long. The germline gives CDR1 MDHEN, CDR2 SYDVKM. CDR3 in DNA: TGTGCCAGCCAGGGGGAGGGTGGCATTCAGTACTTC. It specifies CASQGEGGIQYF. The full variable domain, its missing parts supplied by reference TRBV28 and TRBJ2-4, is DVKVTQSSRYLVKRTGEKVFLECVQDMDHENMFWYRQDPGLGLRLIYFSYDVKMKEKGDIPEGYSVSREKKERFSLILESASTNQTSMYLCASQGEGGIQYFGAGTRLSVL.

The V gene is TRBV28, the J gene TRBJ1-2; D might be TRBD1 (5 bases). V lost 5 bases, J lost 4 bases, and 11 bases lay in between. This CDR3 has 13 amino acids. Germline V gene sequence: CDR1 MDHEN, CDR2 SYDVKM. The CDR3 is CASSPVTAYGYTF. The CDR3 bases are TGTGCCAGCAGTCCAGTGACAGCCTATGGCTACACCTTC.

The chain uses TRBV7-2 and TRBJ1-2; TRBD1 matches at 9 bases. Germline values: CDR1 SGHTA, CDR2 FQGNSA. V dropped 4 bases and J dropped 1; count of bases not matched to a gene: 16. This CDR3 contains 19 residues. This chain's CDR3 is CASSSGVRDRDQFNYGYTF. Written as DNA, the CDR3 is TGTGCCAGCAGCTCAGGGGTCCGGGACAGGGATCAATTTAACTATGGCTACACCTTC. The variable domain in full, completed from reference TRBV7-2 and TRBJ1-2, reads GAGVSQSPSNKVTEKGKDVELRCDPISGHTALYWYRQSLGQGLEFLIYFQGNSAPDKSGLPSDRFSAERTGGSVSTLTIQRTQQEDSAVYLCASSSGVRDRDQFNYGYTFGSGTRLTVV.

The V gene is TRBV29-1, the J gene TRBJ2-7; TRBD2 is a possible D gene (6 bases). The J call may be incorrect, as the DNA end agrees better with TRBJ2-5. This CDR3 comprises 12 residues. The germline CDR1 and CDR2 sequences are SQVTM and ANQGSEA. The CDR3 region has the DNA TGCAGCGCGGGACTTGTGGGTTTGACCCAGTACTTC. It encodes CSAGLVGLTQYF.

This clonotype was counted only a few times. This sequence joins TRBV29-1 and TRBJ2-1; possible D gene TRBD2, 6 bases. V was cut by 1 base and J by 12 bases, with 49 bases left in between. The germline V gene has CDR1 SQVTM and CDR2 ANQGSEA. The CDR3 contains 24 residues. The CDR3 is CSVEGVGRAESTSLTYNFKFGQFF. The CDR3 nucleotides are TGCAGCGTTGAAGGCGTTGGCAGGGCTGAGAGCACTAGCCTAACATACAATTTCAAATTCGGGCAGTTCTTC.

The V and J genes are TRBV5-1 and TRBJ2-2; TRBD2 matches at 8 bases. V trimming: 3 bases; J trimming: 7 bases; junction bases outside the gene matches: 8. Germline V gene sequence: CDR1 SGHRS, CDR2 YFSETQ. The CDR3 loop spans 15 amino acids. The CDR3 loop reads CASSSGTRFYGELFF. For the CDR3, the DNA is TGCGCCAGCAGCTCCGGGACTAGATTTTACGGGGAGCTGTTTTTT.

V and J are TRBV9 and TRBJ1-2; 9 nucleotides agree with TRBD1. Trimming took 6 bases from V and 8 from J; bases not matched to a gene: 17. Germline V gene data show CDR1 as SGDLS and CDR2 as YYNGEE. This CDR3 spans 16 amino acids. The CDR3 DNA is TGTGCCAGCAAGCCACCGGGACAGGGATTTATGGGAGGCTACACCTTC. Encoded protein: CASKPPGQGFMGGYTF.

This clonotype was detected a few times. The chain employs TRBV7-2 and TRBJ2-1; 8 bases are shared with TRBD2. The CDR3 has 15 amino acids. The germline gives CDR1 SGHTA, CDR2 FQGNSA. V was clipped by 5 bases and J by 6 bases; unmatched bases: 9. CDR3 nucleotides: TGTGCCAGCAGCCCTCCCGGACTAGCTGCCAATGAGCAGTTCTTC. Residues: CASSPPGLAANEQFF. Filled out from reference TRBV7-2 and TRBJ2-1, the complete variable domain reads GAGVSQSPSNKVTEKGKDVELRCDPISGHTALYWYRQSLGQGLEFLIYFQGNSAPDKSGLPSDRFSAERTGGSVSTLTIQRTQQEDSAVYLCASSPPGLAANEQFFGPGTRLTVL.

CDR3 sequence reads: CASTPQGFTLFF. The DNA of the CDR3 is TGTGCCAGCACTCCCCAGGGATTTACACTGTTTTTT. This chain uses TRBV28 with TRBJ1-4; weak D call: TRBD1 (5 bases). This CDR3 has 12 amino acids. V was trimmed by 7 bases and J by 13 bases, leaving 16 bases between them. Per the germline V gene, CDR1 is MDHEN and CDR2 is SYDVKM. The entire variable domain, with the rest obtained from reference TRBV28 and TRBJ1-4, is as follows: DVKVTQSSRYLVKRTGEKVFLECVQDMDHENMFWYRQDPGLGLRLIYFSYDVKMKEKGDIPEGYSVSREKKERFSLILESASTNQTSMYLCASTPQGFTLFFGSGTQLSVL.

The chain is built from TRBV3-1 and TRBJ2-5; 7 bases agree with TRBD1. V lost 0 bases and J lost 11; bases outside the gene matches: 21. This CDR3 has 18 amino acids. Germline V gene data show CDR1 as LGHDT and CDR2 as YNNKEL (reference sequence). The CDR3 nucleotides are TGTGCCAGCAGCCAAGAGTCGAGTCAGGGACAGAGAGTAAGTGAGCAGTACTTC. This translates into CASSQESSQGQRVSEQYF.

The V and J genes are TRBV29-1 and TRBJ2-1; D might be TRBD2 (6 bases). With 4 bases removed from V and 0 bases from J, the gap between germline ends came to 13 bases. Germline CDR1 is SQVTM and CDR2 is ANQGSEA. This CDR3 is 15 amino acids long. The CDR3 region is CSVVGTASSYNEQFF. CDR3 nucleotide sequence: TGCAGCGTTGTCGGGACTGCTAGCTCCTACAATGAGCAGTTCTTC.